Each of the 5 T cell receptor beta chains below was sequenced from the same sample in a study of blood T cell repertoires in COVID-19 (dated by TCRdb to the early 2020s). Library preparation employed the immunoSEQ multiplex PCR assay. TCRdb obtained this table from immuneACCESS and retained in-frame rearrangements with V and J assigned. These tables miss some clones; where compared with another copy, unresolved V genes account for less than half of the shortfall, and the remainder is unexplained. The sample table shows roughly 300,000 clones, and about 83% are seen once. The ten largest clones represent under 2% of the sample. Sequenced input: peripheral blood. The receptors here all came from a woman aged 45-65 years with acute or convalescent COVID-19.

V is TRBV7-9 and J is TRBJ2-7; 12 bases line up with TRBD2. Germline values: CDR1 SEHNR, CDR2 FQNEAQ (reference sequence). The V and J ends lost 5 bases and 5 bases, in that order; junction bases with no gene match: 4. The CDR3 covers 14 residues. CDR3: CASSPSGRADEQYF. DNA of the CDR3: TGTGCCAGCAGCCCTAGCGGGAGGGCCGACGAGCAGTACTTC.

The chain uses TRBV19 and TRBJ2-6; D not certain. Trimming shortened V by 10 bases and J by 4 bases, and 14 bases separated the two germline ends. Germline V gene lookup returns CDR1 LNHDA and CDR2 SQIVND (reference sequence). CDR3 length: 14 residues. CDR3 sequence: CATVGSVGANVLTF. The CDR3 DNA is TGTGCCACGGTCGGTTCTGTAGGGGCCAACGTCCTGACTTTC.

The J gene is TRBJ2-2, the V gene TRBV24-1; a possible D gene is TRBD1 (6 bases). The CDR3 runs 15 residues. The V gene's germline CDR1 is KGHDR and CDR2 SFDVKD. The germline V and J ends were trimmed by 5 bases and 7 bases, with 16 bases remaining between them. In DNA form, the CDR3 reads TGTGCCACCAGTGCTGGGGGCCACTCGAACGGGGAGCTGTTTTTT. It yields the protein CATSAGGHSNGELFF.

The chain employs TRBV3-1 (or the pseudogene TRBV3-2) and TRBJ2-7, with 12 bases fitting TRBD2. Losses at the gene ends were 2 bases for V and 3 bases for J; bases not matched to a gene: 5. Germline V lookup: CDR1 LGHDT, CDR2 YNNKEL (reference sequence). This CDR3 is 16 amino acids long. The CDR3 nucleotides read TGTGCCAGCAGCCAACAGGGACTAGCGGGCCTCTACGAGCAGTACTTC. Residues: CASSQQGLAGLYEQYF.

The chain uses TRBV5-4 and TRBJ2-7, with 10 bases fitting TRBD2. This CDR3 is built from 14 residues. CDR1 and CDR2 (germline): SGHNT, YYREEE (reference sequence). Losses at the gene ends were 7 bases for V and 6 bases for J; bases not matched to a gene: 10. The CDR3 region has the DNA TGTGCCAGCGCCCTCGGGGTAGCGGGAGGCGAGCAGTACTTC. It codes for CASALGVAGGEQYF.